A single sample gave rise to the 7 T cell receptor beta chains below, sequenced in a study of PD-L1 blockade in urothelial cancer. Documented time point: peripheral blood 6 weeks after treatment start. Repertoires were generated with immunoSEQ multiplex PCR, while TCRdb's copy carries only in-frame clones and drops some. The sample consists of more than 90,000 clones, around 78% of them appearing once. The material was PBMCs, obtained around atezolizumab (anti-PD-L1) treatment. The source is a man between 65 and 85 years old with urothelial cancer.

The chain combines TRBV25-1 with TRBJ2-1; D might be TRBD1 (6 bases). Trimming left V 0 bases short and J 6 bases short, with 12 bases between. The CDR3 is 15 amino acids. The germline V gene encodes CDR1 MGHDK and CDR2 SYGVNS. The CDR3 loop is CASSEYRGMSNEQFF. The CDR3 nucleotides are TGTGCCAGCAGTGAATACAGGGGTATGAGCAATGAGCAGTTCTTC.

This chain uses TRBV5-1 with TRBJ2-3; the match to TRBD2 covers 14 bases. The V segment lost 4 bases and the J segment 5 bases; nucleotides outside the gene matches: 6. Germline loops: CDR1 SGHRS, CDR2 YFSETQ. There are 16 residues in the CDR3. The CDR3 spells CASSPGTSGSIDTQYF. CDR3 DNA: TGCGCCAGCAGCCCTGGGACTAGCGGGAGTATAGATACGCAGTATTTT.

The CDR3, as DNA: TGCGCCAGCAGCAGAGGGACAGGGGGTAATCAGCCCCAGCATTTT. This encodes CASSRGTGGNQPQHF. The rearrangement uses TRBV5-1 and TRBJ1-5; TRBD1 aligns across 11 bases. The CDR3 sequence is 15 residues long. J lost 4 bases, V lost 4 bases, and 4 bases had no gene match. Germline V gene sequence: CDR1 SGHRS, CDR2 YFSETQ.

The chain employs TRBV28 and TRBJ2-3, with D possibly TRBD1 on 6 matching bases. The CDR3 is 15 amino acids. Trimming left V 2 bases short and J 4 bases short, with 13 bases between. The germline CDR1 and CDR2 sequences are MDHEN and SYDVKM. The CDR3 region has the DNA TGTGCCAGCAGTTTAAACAGGGATACTGCAGATACGCAGTATTTT. Its protein product is CASSLNRDTADTQYF. The full variable domain, in which reference TRBV28 and TRBJ2-3 provide the parts outside the CDR3, is DVKVTQSSRYLVKRTGEKVFLECVQDMDHENMFWYRQDPGLGLRLIYFSYDVKMKEKGDIPEGYSVSREKKERFSLILESASTNQTSMYLCASSLNRDTADTQYFGPGTRLTVL.

The CDR3 loop reads CASSSLSGRARETQYF. The CDR3 region has the DNA TGTGCCAGCAGTTCCCTTAGCGGGAGGGCCAGGGAGACCCAGTACTTC. The gene calls are TRBV6-5 and TRBJ2-5; the match to TRBD2 covers 11 bases. V gave up 4 bases and J gave up 5 bases; unmatched junction bases: 9. CDR1 is MNHEY and CDR2 is SVGAGI in the germline V gene. The CDR3 contains 16 residues.

The chain uses TRBV7-9 and TRBJ2-1; D is perhaps TRBD1 (6 bases). The CDR3 covers 12 residues. Trimming took off 5 bases at V and 9 bases at J, with 11 bases between the two ends. The germline CDR1 and CDR2 sequences are SEHNR and FQNEAQ (reference sequence). DNA for the CDR3: TGTGCCAGCAGCCTGGGGGCCACTGAGCAGTTCTTC. Its protein product is CASSLGATEQFF.

This clone appeared once. The chain couples TRBV7-3 to TRBJ1-3; D is ambiguous. CDR3 length equals 13 residues. Between the trimmed V and J ends, which lost 5 bases and 2 bases, there was a span of 7 bases. Germline V gives CDR1 SGHTA, CDR2 FQGTGA. CDR3 amino acids: CASSRSPGNTIYF. DNA for the CDR3: TGTGCCAGCAGCCGGAGTCCTGGAAACACCATATATTTT. Filled out from reference TRBV7-3 and TRBJ1-3, the complete variable domain reads GAGVSQTPSNKVTEKGKYVELRCDPISGHTALYWYRQSLGQGPEFLIYFQGTGAADDSGLPNDRFFAVRPEGSVSTLKIQRTERGDSAVYLCASSRSPGNTIYFGEGSWLTVV.